This entry concerns a single T cell receptor (beta chain). Trimming stripped 1 base from V and 5 bases from J, with 5 bases between. CDR3 length equals 13 residues. Germline lookup yields CDR1 SGHNT and CDR2 YENEEA. As handled by the study authors: How many nucleated cells were present was estimated from reference gene primer amplification. The data were produced by immunoSEQ multiplex PCR, yet TCRdb's version contains in-frame clones alone and is incomplete. That table gives V, J and clone size, and the DNA gave D and trimming. The table shows some 300,000 clones, with just under 85% occurring only once. This entry belongs to a study of blood T cell repertoires in COVID-19. The wider study: Donors in the United States, Italy and Spain gave samples during acute or convalescent COVID-19. The analysed material was cDNA or gDNA that came from T cells, B-cell-depleted T cells, or PBMCs.

V and J are TRBV11-3 and TRBJ1-4; D uncertain. The clonotype was recovered from a woman in her forties or fifties with active or convalescent COVID-19. The sample taken for sequencing was peripheral blood. The CDR3 spells CASSLAENEKLFF. The CDR3 DNA reads TGTGCCAGCAGCTTAGCTGAGAATGAAAAACTGTTTTTT.